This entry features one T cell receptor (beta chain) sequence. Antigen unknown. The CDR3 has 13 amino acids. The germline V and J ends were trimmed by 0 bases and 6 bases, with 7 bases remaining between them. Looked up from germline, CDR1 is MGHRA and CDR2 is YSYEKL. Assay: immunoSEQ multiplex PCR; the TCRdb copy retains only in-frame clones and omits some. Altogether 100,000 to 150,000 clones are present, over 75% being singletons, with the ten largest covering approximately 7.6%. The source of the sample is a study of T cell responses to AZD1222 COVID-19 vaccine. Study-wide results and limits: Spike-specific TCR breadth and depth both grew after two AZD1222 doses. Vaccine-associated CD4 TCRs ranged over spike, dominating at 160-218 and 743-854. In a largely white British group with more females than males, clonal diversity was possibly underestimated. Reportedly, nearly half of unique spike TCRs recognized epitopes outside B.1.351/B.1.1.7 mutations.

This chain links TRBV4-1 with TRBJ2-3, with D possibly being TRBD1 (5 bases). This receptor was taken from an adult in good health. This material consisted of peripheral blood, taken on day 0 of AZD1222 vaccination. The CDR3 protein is CASSQEGVDTQYF. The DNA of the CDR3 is TGCGCCAGCAGCCAAGAAGGGGTTGATACGCAGTATTTT.